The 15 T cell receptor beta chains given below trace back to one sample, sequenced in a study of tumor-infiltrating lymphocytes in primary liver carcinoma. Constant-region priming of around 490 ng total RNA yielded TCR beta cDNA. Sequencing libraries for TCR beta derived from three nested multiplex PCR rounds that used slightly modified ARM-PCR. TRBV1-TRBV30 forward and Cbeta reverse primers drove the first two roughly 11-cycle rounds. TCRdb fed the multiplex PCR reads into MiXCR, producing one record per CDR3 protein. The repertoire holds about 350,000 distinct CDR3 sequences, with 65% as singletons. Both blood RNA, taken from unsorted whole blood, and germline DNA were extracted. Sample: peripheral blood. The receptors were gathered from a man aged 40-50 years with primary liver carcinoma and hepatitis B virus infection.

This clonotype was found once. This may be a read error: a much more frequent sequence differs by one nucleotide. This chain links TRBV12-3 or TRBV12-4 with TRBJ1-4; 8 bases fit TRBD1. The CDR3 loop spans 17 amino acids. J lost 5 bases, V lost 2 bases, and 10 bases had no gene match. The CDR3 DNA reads TGTGCCAGCAGTTTAAATGCAGGGGGCAGCTTCAATGAAAAACTGTTTTTT. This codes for CASSLNAGGSFNEKLFF.

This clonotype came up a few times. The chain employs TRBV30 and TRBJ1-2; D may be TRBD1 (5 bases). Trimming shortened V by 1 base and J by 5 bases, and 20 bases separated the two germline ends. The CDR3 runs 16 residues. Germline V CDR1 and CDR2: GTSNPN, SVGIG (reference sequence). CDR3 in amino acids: CAWSERSRDGFYGYTF. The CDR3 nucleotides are TGTGCCTGGAGTGAGCGGAGCCGGGACGGATTTTATGGCTACACCTTC.

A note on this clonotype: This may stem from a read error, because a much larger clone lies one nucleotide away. In DNA form, the CDR3 reads TGTGCCAGCAGTCACTTCAGGGTTCCCGGGGAGCTGTTTTTT. Translating it yields CASSHFRVPGELFF. This sequence joins TRBV6-5 and TRBJ2-2, with a tentative D call TRBD1 (5 bases). In germline, CDR1 is MNHEY, CDR2 SVGAGI. The germline V and J ends were trimmed by 5 bases and 6 bases, with 13 bases remaining between them. CDR3 length equals 14 residues.

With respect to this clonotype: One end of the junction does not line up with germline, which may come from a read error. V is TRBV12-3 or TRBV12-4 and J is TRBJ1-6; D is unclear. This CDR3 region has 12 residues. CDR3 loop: CASSLMGSPLRF. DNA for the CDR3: TGTGCCAGCAGTTTAATGGGGTCACCCCTCCGCTTT.

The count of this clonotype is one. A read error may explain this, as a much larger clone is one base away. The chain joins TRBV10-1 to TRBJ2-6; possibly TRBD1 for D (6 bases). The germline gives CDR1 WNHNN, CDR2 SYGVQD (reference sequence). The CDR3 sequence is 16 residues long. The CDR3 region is CTSPGTPDSGANVLTF. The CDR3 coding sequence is TGCACCAGCCCCGGGACACCAGACTCTGGGGCCAACGTCCTGACTTTC.

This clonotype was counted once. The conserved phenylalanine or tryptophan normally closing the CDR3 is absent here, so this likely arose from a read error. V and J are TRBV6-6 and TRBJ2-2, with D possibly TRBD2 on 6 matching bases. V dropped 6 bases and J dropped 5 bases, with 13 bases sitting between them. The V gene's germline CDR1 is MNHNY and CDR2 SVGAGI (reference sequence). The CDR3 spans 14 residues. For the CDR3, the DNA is TGTGCCAGCAGCGCCTTCGGGGGTACCGGGGAGCTGTTTCTT. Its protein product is CASSAFGGTGELFL.

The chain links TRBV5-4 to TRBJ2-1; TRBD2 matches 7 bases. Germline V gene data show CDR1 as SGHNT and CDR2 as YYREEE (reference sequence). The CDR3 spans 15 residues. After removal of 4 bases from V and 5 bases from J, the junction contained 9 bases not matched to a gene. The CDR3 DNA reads TGTGCCAGCAGCCAACCGGAACTAGCGAACAATGAGCAGTTCTTC. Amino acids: CASSQPELANNEQFF.

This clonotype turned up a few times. Here the CDR3 reads CASSSPGLADPLGDIQYF. The CDR3 bases are TGTGCCAGCAGTTCCCCCGGACTAGCGGACCCCCTAGGGGACATTCAGTACTTC. The chain is built from TRBV6-6 and TRBJ2-4; TRBD2 matches 10 bases. V was clipped by 4 bases and J by 8 bases; unmatched bases: 17. The CDR3 runs to 18 residues. CDR1 is MNHNY and CDR2 is SVGAGI in the germline V gene (reference sequence).

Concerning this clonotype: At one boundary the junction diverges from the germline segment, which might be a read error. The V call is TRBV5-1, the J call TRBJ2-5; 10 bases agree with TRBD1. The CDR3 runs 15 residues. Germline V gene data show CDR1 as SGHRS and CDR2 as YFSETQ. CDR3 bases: TGCGCCAGCAGTCCCGACAGGGGGCGAGAAGAGACCCACTACTTC. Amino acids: CASSPDRGREETHYF.

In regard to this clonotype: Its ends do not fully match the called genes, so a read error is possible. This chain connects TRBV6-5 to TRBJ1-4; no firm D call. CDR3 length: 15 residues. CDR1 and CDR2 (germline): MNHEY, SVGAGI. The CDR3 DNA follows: TGTACCAGCGGACGGTACCCCGGCTCGGCTGAAAAACTGTTTTTT. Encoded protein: CTSGRYPGSAEKLFF.

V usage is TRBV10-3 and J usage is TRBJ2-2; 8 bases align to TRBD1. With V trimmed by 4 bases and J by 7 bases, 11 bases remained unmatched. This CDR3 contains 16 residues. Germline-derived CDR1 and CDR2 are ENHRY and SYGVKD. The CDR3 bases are TGTGCCATCAGTGCTGCACAGGGGGATGGAATCGGGGAGCTGTTTTTT. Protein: CAISAAQGDGIGELFF.

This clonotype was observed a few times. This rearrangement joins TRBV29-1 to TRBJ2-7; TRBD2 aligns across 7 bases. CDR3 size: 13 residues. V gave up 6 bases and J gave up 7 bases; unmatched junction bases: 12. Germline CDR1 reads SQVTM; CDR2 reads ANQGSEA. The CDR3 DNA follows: TGCAGCGTAACCGGGACGGGGAGGGGAGAGCAGTACTTC. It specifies CSVTGTGRGEQYF.

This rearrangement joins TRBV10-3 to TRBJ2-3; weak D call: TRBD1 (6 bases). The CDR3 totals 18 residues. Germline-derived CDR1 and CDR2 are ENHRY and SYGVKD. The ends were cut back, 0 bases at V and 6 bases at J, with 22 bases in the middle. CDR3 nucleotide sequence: TGTGCCATCAGTGAGTCGACTGGGGGCCGGGGCCAAATGGATACGCAGTATTTT. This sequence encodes CAISESTGGRGQMDTQYF.

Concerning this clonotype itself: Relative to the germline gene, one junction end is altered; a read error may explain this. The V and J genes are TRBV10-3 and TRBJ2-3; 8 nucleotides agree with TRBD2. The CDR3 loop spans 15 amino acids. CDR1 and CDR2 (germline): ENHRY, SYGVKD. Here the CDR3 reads CAISDGGRPTDTRYF. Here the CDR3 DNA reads TGTGCCATCAGTGACGGCGGGAGGCCCACAGATACGCGGTATTTT.

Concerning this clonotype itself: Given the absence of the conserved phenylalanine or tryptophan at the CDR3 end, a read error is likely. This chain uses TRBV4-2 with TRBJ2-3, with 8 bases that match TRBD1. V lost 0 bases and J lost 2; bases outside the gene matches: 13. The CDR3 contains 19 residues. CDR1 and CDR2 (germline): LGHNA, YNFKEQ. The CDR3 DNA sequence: TGTGCCAGCAGCCAAGATCGCAGGGGGCGTATAACTAACACAGATACGCAGTATCTT. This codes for CASSQDRRGRITNTDTQYL.